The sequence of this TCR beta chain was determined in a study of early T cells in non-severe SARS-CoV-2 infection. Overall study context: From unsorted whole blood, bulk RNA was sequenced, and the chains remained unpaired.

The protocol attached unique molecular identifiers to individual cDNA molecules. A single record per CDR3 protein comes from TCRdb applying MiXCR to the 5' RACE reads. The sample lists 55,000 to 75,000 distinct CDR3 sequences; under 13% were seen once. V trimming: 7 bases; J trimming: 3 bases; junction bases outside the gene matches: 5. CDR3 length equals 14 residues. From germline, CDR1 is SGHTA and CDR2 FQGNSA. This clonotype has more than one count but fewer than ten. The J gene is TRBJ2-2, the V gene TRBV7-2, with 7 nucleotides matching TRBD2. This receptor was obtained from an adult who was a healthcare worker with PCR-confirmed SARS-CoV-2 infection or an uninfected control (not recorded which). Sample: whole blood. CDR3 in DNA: TGTGCCAGCACCGCGGGGGTCCACACCGGGGAGCTGTTTTTT. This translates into CASTAGVHTGELFF.